One sample yielded the 26 T cell receptor beta chains listed below, sequenced in a study of T-cell reconstitution after alpha-beta-depleted transplantation in children. Library preparation (for TCRbeta) was performed with unique molecular identifiers. TCRdb re-analysed the PCR reads in MiXCR, keeping a single row per CDR3 protein. The sample has 200,000 to 250,000 distinct CDR3 sequences, about 8.7% seen once. Specimen: PBMCs, mostly from graft donor cells, collected 360 days after TCRalphabeta/CD19-depleted stem cell transplant. The origin of the receptors is a male patient under 10 years old who had a stem cell transplant for acute myeloid leukemia, so the T cells may come from the graft donor.

This clonotype was observed a handful of times. V gene TRBV29-1 combines with J gene TRBJ1-2; the match to TRBD1 covers 8 bases. Germline lookup yields CDR1 SQVTM and CDR2 ANQGSEA. The length of the CDR3 is 15 residues. V dropped 4 bases and J dropped 5; count of bases not matched to a gene: 12. CDR3: CSVVIVSGGKYGYTF. CDR3 DNA sequence: TGCAGCGTTGTGATTGTGTCAGGGGGCAAGTATGGCTACACCTTC.

At least ten counts were recorded for this clonotype. V usage is TRBV25-1 and J usage is TRBJ2-1; unclear D gene. Deletions cut 3 bases from V and 2 bases from J, with 11 bases between. Germline CDR1 and CDR2: MGHDK and SYGVNS. The CDR3 runs to 15 residues. The CDR3 reads CASSDAATPYNEQFF. The CDR3 DNA reads as TGTGCCAGCAGTGATGCAGCTACCCCCTACAATGAGCAGTTCTTC.

This clonotype appeared a few times. The chain combines TRBV29-1 with TRBJ1-2; D gene ambiguous. V was pared by 0 bases and J by 4 bases, with 15 bases between. From germline, CDR1 is SQVTM and CDR2 ANQGSEA. The CDR3 loop spans 15 amino acids. The CDR3 spells CSVEDQPYGSYGYTF. In DNA form, the CDR3 reads TGCAGCGTTGAAGATCAGCCCTATGGATCCTATGGCTACACCTTC.

The V call is TRBV12-3 or TRBV12-4, the J call TRBJ2-3; D not certain. V shed 6 bases and J shed 2 bases, with 12 bases lying between them. The CDR3 is 14 residues long. The CDR3 DNA reads as TGTGCCAGCAGGCGTAAGATGTACACAGATACGCAGTATTTT. Residues: CASRRKMYTDTQYF.

V and J are TRBV5-1 and TRBJ2-3; D is possibly TRBD1 or TRBD2 (5 bases each). The CDR3 has 16 amino acids. V was clipped by 4 bases and J by 0 bases, with 15 bases between them. Looked up from germline, CDR1 is SGHRS and CDR2 is YFSETQ. The CDR3 spells CASSDGTVTSTDTQYF. For the CDR3, the DNA is TGCGCCAGCAGCGACGGGACCGTTACAAGCACAGATACGCAGTATTTT.

The chain uses TRBV12-3 or TRBV12-4 and TRBJ2-5, with TRBD2 matching over 9 bases. J was trimmed by 2 bases and V by 3 bases; bases with no gene match: 7. The CDR3 has 16 amino acids. The CDR3 DNA reads TGTGCCAGCAGTTTGCCAGCGGGAGGTCTTCAAGAGACCCAGTACTTC. Encoded protein: CASSLPAGGLQETQYF.

This clonotype has a handful of counts. V and J are TRBV6-1 and TRBJ2-3, with D uncertain. CDR3 size: 14 residues. Trimming shortened V by 6 bases and J by 2 bases, and 12 bases separated the two germline ends. Looked up from germline, CDR1 is MNHNS and CDR2 is SASEGT. CDR3 sequence (DNA): TGTGCCAGCAGCCGCACGGTCGTCACAGATACGCAGTATTTT. This translates into CASSRTVVTDTQYF.

Notes on this clonotype: A junction boundary mismatches the germline segment, possibly from a read error. This chain links TRBV7-7 with TRBJ2-1; 7 positions agree with TRBD2. Germline loops: CDR1 SSHAT, CDR2 FNYEAQ (reference sequence). The CDR3 covers 16 residues. The CDR3 DNA sequence: TGTGCTAGCAGCTTACCGGGGGGAGGTGACTACAATGAGCAGTTCTTC. Its protein is CASSLPGGGDYNEQFF. The full variable domain, completed using reference TRBV7-7 and TRBJ2-1, is GAGVSQSPRYKVTKRGQDVTLRCDPISSHATLYWYQQALGQGPEFLTYFNYEAQPDKSGLPSDRFSAERPEGSISTLTIQRTEQRDSAMYRCASSLPGGGDYNEQFFGPGTRLTVL.

The table lists this clonotype with a few counts. The chain joins TRBV18 to TRBJ1-5; perhaps TRBD1 as D (5 bases). Trimming took 4 bases from V and 4 from J, leaving 17 bases between them. Germline CDR1 and CDR2: KGHSH and LQKENI. The CDR3 is 16 amino acids. This CDR3 is CASSLLSGAVNQPQHF. In nucleotides, the CDR3 is TGTGCCAGCTCACTACTCAGCGGGGCCGTGAATCAGCCCCAGCATTTT.

This rearrangement joins TRBV29-1 to TRBJ2-7; 12 bases map to TRBD1. The CDR3 has 13 amino acids. The germline gives CDR1 SQVTM, CDR2 ANQGSEA. V dropped 6 bases and J dropped 3; count of bases not matched to a gene: 3. The CDR3 bases are TGCAGCGTGGGACAGGGGGCCGGCTACGAGCAGTACTTC. It encodes CSVGQGAGYEQYF.

The table lists this clonotype with many counts. This chain uses TRBV2 with TRBJ2-2; D unresolved. The ends were cut back, 7 bases at V and 4 bases at J, with 13 bases in the middle. CDR1 is SNHLY, CDR2 FYNNEI, per germline. The CDR3 is 14 amino acids. CDR3 sequence (DNA): TGTGCCAGCAACCCCTTAAGTTCCACCGGGGAGCTGTTTTTT. This encodes CASNPLSSTGELFF.

This clonotype was recorded a few times. This rearrangement joins TRBV2 to TRBJ2-1; 7 bases map to TRBD2. The CDR3 is made up of 13 amino acids. CDR1 is SNHLY, CDR2 FYNNEI, per germline. V was clipped by 5 bases and J by 9 bases; unmatched bases: 7. In nucleotides, the CDR3 is TGTGCCAGCAGTCGGGACTATTTTAGTGAGCAGTTCTTC. Translation gives CASSRDYFSEQFF.

V is TRBV5-1 and J is TRBJ2-3; D is possibly TRBD2 (5 bases). Trimming cost V 4 bases and J 0 bases, with 12 bases left between them. The CDR3 is 15 amino acids. Per germline, CDR1 SGHRS and CDR2 YFSETQ. The CDR3 reads CASSPYPGSTDTQYF. CDR3 DNA: TGCGCCAGCAGCCCCTACCCGGGGAGCACAGATACGCAGTATTTT.

Ten or more counts support this clonotype. This rearrangement joins TRBV6-5 to TRBJ2-5, with 7 bases identical to TRBD2. CDR3 length equals 15 residues. Losses at the gene ends were 6 bases for V and 5 bases for J; bases not matched to a gene: 12. The germline V gene encodes CDR1 MNHEY and CDR2 SVGAGI. CDR3 in DNA: TGTGCCAGCAGCACCCGAGCGGGGTCGGGGGAGACCCAGTACTTC. Translating gives CASSTRAGSGETQYF.

There are many counts of this clonotype. The chain is built from TRBV12-3 or TRBV12-4 and TRBJ1-6; 8 bases agree with TRBD1. The CDR3 sequence is 13 residues long. The junction had 3 bases not matched to a gene; V was cut back by 6 bases and J by 8 bases. The CDR3 DNA is TGTGCCAGCAGACAGGGGGGGTATTCACCCCTCCACTTT. Its protein product is CASRQGGYSPLHF.

This clonotype was counted at least ten times. The chain links TRBV9 to TRBJ1-3, with D uncertain. V shed 3 bases and J shed 8 bases, with 12 bases lying between them. The CDR3 runs to 13 residues. The germline V gene encodes CDR1 SGDLS and CDR2 YYNGEE. CDR3 sequence reads: CASSASILDTIYF. In DNA form, the CDR3 reads TGTGCCAGCAGCGCCTCCATCCTGGACACCATATATTTT.

In its sample, this clonotype was seen many times. The chain couples TRBV4-1 to TRBJ1-5; 8 bases are a match to TRBD1. This CDR3 is 17 amino acids long. V lost 1 base and J lost 0; bases outside the gene matches: 5. Germline V gene data show CDR1 as MGHRA and CDR2 as YSYEKL. The DNA for the CDR3 is TGCGCCAGCAGCCAAGTGGCAGGGGGCCTTAGCAATCAGCCCCAGCATTTT. Its translation: CASSQVAGGLSNQPQHF.

This clonotype was detected only a few times. This chain links TRBV5-1 with TRBJ1-1; D might be TRBD1 (6 bases). Looked up from germline, CDR1 is SGHRS and CDR2 is YFSETQ. The CDR3 totals 11 residues. The germline V and J ends were trimmed by 8 bases and 10 bases, with 15 bases remaining between them. The CDR3 coding sequence is TGCGCCAGTCGGGGACAATCAGGAGCTTTCTTT. Protein product: CASRGQSGAFF.

The chain joins TRBV6-5 to TRBJ1-6, with TRBD1 as a possible D gene (5 bases). Trimming cost V 0 bases and J 8 bases, with 11 bases left between them. The V gene's germline CDR1 is MNHEY and CDR2 SVGAGI. The CDR3 consists of 15 residues. The CDR3 DNA reads TGTGCCAGCAGTTACTCTGGAGGAGGGGATTCACCCCTCCACTTT. Protein sequence: CASSYSGGGDSPLHF.

This clonotype has only a few counts. V gene TRBV12-3 or TRBV12-4 combines with J gene TRBJ2-4; 7 nucleotides agree with TRBD1. V dropped 6 bases and J dropped 13; count of bases not matched to a gene: 6. This CDR3 comprises 11 residues. In DNA, the CDR3 is TGTGCCAGCAGCTCCGGGACAGTGCAGTACTTC. As protein: CASSSGTVQYF.

The V and J genes are TRBV12-3 or TRBV12-4 and TRBJ2-5; 7 positions agree with TRBD1. The junction had 10 bases not matched to a gene; V was cut back by 6 bases and J by 3 bases. The CDR3 is 15 amino acids. CDR3 region: CASSPTGPKEETQYF. The DNA for the CDR3 is TGTGCCAGCAGCCCGACAGGGCCCAAGGAAGAGACCCAGTACTTC.

The rearrangement links TRBV6-1 to TRBJ2-5, with 7 bases matching TRBD2. Trimming at V came to 6 bases and at J to 1 base, leaving 17 bases not matched to a gene. CDR1 MNHNS and CDR2 SASEGT come from the germline V gene. The CDR3 is made up of 18 amino acids. CDR3 nucleotide sequence: TGTGCCAGCAGCCCCCCTCGGACTAGGCGGGGCCTCCAAGAGACCCAGTACTTC. Translation: CASSPPRTRRGLQETQYF.

The chain recombines TRBV7-3 with TRBJ2-2; D may be TRBD1 (5 bases). V dropped 5 bases and J dropped 4 bases, with 17 bases sitting between them. Germline values: CDR1 SGHTA, CDR2 FQGTGA. This CDR3 is built from 16 residues. The CDR3 here is CASSKATGQVTGELFF. The CDR3 DNA follows: TGTGCCAGCAGCAAAGCTACAGGCCAGGTCACCGGGGAGCTGTTTTTT.

This clonotype was found many times. This chain uses TRBV6-2 or TRBV6-3 with TRBJ1-2; 11 positions match TRBD1. The germline V gene encodes CDR1 MNHEY and CDR2 SVGEGT. The CDR3 runs to 15 residues. V gave up 2 bases and J gave up 3 bases; unmatched junction bases: 2. The CDR3 loop reads CASSYGQGADYGYTF. CDR3 DNA: TGTGCCAGCAGTTACGGACAGGGGGCAGACTATGGCTACACCTTC.

This clonotype showed up just a few times. CDR3: CSVAEDSYKRTQYF. CDR3 in DNA: TGCAGCGTTGCAGAGGACTCATATAAAAGGACCCAGTACTTC. The J gene is TRBJ2-5, the V gene TRBV29-1; tentative D call: TRBD2 (5 bases). The length of the CDR3 is 14 residues. V was cut by 4 bases and J by 7 bases, with 19 bases left in between. The V gene's germline CDR1 is SQVTM and CDR2 ANQGSEA. Using reference TRBV29-1 and TRBJ2-5 for the parts outside the CDR3, the full variable domain is SAVISQKPSRDICQRGTSLTIQCQVDSQVTMMFWYRQQPGQSLTLIATANQGSEATYESGFVIDKFPISRPNLTFSTLTVSNMSPEDSSIYLCSVAEDSYKRTQYFGPGTRLLVL.

This clonotype was recorded many times. The J gene is TRBJ1-1, the V gene TRBV6-2 or TRBV6-3; D remains ambiguous. From germline, CDR1 is MNHEY and CDR2 SVGEGT. CDR3 length: 13 amino acids. Trimming shortened V by 6 bases and J by 0 bases, and 8 bases separated the two germline ends. The CDR3 DNA reads TGTGCCAGCAGCCCCGTCATGAACACTGAAGCTTTCTTT. As protein: CASSPVMNTEAFF.